This T cell receptor beta chain originates from a study of blood T cell repertoires in COVID-19. This clone was picked up one time. V was cut by 4 bases and J by 4 bases, with 16 bases left in between. Germline CDR1 and CDR2: LGHDT and YNNKEL (reference sequence). This CDR3 has 15 residues. Produced via immunoSEQ multiplex PCR; TCRdb's table is partial and in-frame only. The data contain about 300,000 clones, approximately 89% of them singletons. The rearrangement links TRBV3-1 (or the pseudogene TRBV3-2) to TRBJ1-2; D is ambiguous. This receptor was taken from a woman aged 25 to 39 with COVID-19, enrolled during active disease. Sequenced material: peripheral blood. This chain's CDR3 is CASSPLRGEGYGYTF. CDR3 in DNA: TGTGCCAGCAGCCCTCTTCGGGGAGAGGGCTATGGCTACACCTTC.